The clone carrying this T cell receptor beta chain occurred many times. Its antigen is unidentified. This entry belongs to a study of immune heterogeneity within non-small cell lung tumors. Each sample used around 600 ng of genomic DNA from bulk tumor tissue. Spaced far apart, several biopsies were taken from each primary tumor during surgery. The patients were newly diagnosed with non-small cell lung cancer, had not been treated, and had curative surgery. Amplification of TCR beta CDR3 was performed by multiplex PCR with 32 V and 13 J primers. Each CDR3 protein gets one entry after TCRdb re-called the multiplex PCR reads with MiXCR. The sample holds under 35,000 distinct CDR3 sequences, around 30% seen once. CDR1 is MDHEN and CDR2 is SYDVKM in the germline V gene. The CDR3 length is 16 residues. Trimming cost V 7 bases and J 0 bases, with 16 bases left between them. Study-level points and caveats: Site-unique high-frequency clones occurred alongside identical dominant CDR3 beta clonotypes that recurred across tumor sites within a patient.

V and J are TRBV28 and TRBJ1-5, with D maybe TRBD1 (5 bases). The receptor comes from a middle-aged man with non-small cell lung cancer. Sequenced material: lung tumor tissue. The CDR3 nucleotides read TGTGCCAGCACCCGCAAAGGGGTACGTAGCAATCAGCCCCAGCATTTT. Amino acid sequence: CASTRKGVRSNQPQHF.